This T cell receptor (beta chain) was recorded in a study of blood T cell repertoires in COVID-19. Background on the study: Nucleic acid was either cDNA or gDNA, and it came from T cells, B-cell-depleted T cells, or PBMCs.

In the authors' workflow: The authors estimated nucleated cell counts from reference gene primer amplification. Here immunoSEQ multiplex PCR was the method, and the copy in TCRdb shows in-frame clones only, minus some. The V and J calls and clone size are taken from that table; D and trimming were inferred from the DNA. The sample consists of 250,000 to 300,000 clones, about nine tenths of them appearing once. CDR1 is MGHRA, CDR2 YSYEKL, per germline. This CDR3 spans 13 amino acids. A remark on this clone: At one of its ends the junction is not consistent with the germline gene, which may arise from a read error.

The clonotype comes from a woman in her forties or fifties who had recovered from COVID-19. V and J are TRBV4-1 and TRBJ2-1, with a possible D match to TRBD2 (5 bases). The material sequenced was peripheral blood. CDR3 amino acids: CASSQDRGQRAIF. The CDR3 nucleotides are TGCGCCAGCAGCCAAGATCGAGGCCAGAGGGCTATCTTC.